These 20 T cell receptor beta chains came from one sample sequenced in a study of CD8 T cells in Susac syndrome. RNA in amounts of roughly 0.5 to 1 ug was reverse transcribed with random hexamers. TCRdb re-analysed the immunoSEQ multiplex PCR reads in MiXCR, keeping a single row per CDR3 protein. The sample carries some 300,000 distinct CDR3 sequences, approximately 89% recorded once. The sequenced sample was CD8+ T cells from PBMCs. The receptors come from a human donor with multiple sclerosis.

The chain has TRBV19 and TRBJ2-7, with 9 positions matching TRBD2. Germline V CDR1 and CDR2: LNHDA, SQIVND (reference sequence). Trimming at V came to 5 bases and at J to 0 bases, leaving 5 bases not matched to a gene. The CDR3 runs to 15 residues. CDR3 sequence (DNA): TGTGCCAGTAGTCCTCTAGCGGGATCCTCCTACGAGCAGTACTTC. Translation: CASSPLAGSSYEQYF. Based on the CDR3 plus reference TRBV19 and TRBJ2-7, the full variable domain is DGGITQSPKYLFRKEGQNVTLSCEQNLNHDAMYWYRQDPGQGLRLIYYSQIVNDFQKGDIAEGYSVSREKKESFPLTVTSAQKNPTAFYLCASSPLAGSSYEQYFGPGTRLTVT.

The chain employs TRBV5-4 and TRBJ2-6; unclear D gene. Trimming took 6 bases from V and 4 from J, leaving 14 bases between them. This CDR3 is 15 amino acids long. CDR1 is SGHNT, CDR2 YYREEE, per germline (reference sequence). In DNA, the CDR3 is TGTGCCAGCACTAACCGTTTGTCCGGGGCCAACGTCCTGACTTTC. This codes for CASTNRLSGANVLTF.

The CDR3 DNA follows: TGTGCCAGTAGTATGCCAGTGGCGGGTGTGCGCGAGCAGTACTTC. Protein product: CASSMPVAGVREQYF. The gene calls are TRBV19 and TRBJ2-7; tentative D call: TRBD2 (5 bases). Germline V lookup: CDR1 LNHDA, CDR2 SQIVND (reference sequence). The CDR3 extends over 15 amino acids. Trimming removed 3 bases from V and 6 bases from J, with 18 bases in between.

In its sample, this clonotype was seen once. In nucleotides, the CDR3 is TGTGCCAGCAGCCCCCAGGGACAGGGTTTTCCTTACGAGCAGTACTTC. Its translation: CASSPQGQGFPYEQYF. The chain carries TRBV9 and TRBJ2-7, with 9 bases fitting TRBD1. Per germline, CDR1 SGDLS and CDR2 YYNGEE. The CDR3 runs 16 residues. The trim removed 4 bases at V and 4 bases at J, leaving 12 bases unmatched.

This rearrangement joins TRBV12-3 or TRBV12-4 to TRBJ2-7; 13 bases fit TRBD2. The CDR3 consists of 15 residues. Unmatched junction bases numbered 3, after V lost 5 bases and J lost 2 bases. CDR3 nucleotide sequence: TGTGCCAGCAGTCCCACTAGCGGGGGGGCCTACGAGCAGTACTTC. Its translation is CASSPTSGGAYEQYF.

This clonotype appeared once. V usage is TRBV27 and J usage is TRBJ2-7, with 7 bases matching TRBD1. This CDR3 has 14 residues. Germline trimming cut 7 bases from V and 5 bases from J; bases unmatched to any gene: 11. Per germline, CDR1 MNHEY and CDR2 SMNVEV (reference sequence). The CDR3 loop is CASTSSDRVHEQYF. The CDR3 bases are TGTGCCAGCACATCCAGCGACAGGGTCCACGAGCAGTACTTC.

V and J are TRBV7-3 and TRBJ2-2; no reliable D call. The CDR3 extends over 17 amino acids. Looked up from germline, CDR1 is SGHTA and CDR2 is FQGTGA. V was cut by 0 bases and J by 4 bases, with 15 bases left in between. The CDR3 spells CASSLTAPAWGTGELFF. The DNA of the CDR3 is TGTGCCAGCAGCTTAACGGCACCGGCGTGGGGCACCGGGGAGCTGTTTTTT.

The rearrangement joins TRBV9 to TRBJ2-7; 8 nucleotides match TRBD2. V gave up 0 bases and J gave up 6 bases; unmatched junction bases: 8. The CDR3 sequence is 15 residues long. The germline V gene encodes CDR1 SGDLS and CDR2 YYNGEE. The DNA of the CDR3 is TGTGCCAGCAGCGTAGCGGGAGGGGGAGCGGGCGAGCAGTACTTC. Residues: CASSVAGGGAGEQYF.

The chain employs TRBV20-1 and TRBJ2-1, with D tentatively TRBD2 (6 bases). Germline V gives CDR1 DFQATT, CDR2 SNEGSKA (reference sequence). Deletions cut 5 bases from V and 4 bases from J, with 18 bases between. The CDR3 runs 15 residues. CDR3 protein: CSALRLEGTYNEQFF. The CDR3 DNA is TGCAGTGCTCTCCGACTAGAGGGGACTTACAATGAGCAGTTCTTC.

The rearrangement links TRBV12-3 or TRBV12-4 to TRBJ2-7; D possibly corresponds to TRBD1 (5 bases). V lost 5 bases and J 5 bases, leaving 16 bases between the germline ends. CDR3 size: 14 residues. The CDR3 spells CASSTLAGMHEQYF. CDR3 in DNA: TGTGCCAGCAGTACTCTGGCAGGGATGCACGAGCAGTACTTC.

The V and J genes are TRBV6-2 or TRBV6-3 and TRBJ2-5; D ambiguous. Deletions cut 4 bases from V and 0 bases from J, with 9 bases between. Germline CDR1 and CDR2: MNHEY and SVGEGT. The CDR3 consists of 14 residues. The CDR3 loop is CASSLLSYQETQYF. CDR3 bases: TGTGCCAGCAGTTTGTTGTCCTACCAAGAGACCCAGTACTTC.

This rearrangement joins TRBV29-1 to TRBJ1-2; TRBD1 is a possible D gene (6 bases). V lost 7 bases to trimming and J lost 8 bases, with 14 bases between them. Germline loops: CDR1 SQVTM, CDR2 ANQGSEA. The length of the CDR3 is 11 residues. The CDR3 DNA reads TGCAGCGGGATAACAGGGCCGGGCTACACCTTC. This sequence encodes CSGITGPGYTF.

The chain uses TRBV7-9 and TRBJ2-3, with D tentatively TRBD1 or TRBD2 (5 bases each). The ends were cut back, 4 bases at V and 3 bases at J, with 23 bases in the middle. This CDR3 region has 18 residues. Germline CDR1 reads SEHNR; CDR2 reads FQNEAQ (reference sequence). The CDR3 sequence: CASSSAGASPGKTDTQYF. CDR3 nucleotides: TGTGCCAGCAGCTCTGCCGGGGCCTCTCCGGGGAAAACAGATACGCAGTATTTT.

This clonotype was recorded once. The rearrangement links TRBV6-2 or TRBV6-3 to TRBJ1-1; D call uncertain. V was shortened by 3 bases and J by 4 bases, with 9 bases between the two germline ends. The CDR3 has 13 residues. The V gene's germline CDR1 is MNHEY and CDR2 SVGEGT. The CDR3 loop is CASSYKSGTEAFF. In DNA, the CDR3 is TGTGCCAGCAGTTATAAAAGCGGCACTGAAGCTTTCTTT.

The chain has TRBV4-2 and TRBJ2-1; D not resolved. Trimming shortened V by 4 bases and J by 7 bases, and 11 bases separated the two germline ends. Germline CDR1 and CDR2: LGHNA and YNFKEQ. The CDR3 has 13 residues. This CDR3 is CASSRTVLNEQFF. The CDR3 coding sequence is TGTGCCAGCAGCCGAACCGTCCTGAATGAGCAGTTCTTC.

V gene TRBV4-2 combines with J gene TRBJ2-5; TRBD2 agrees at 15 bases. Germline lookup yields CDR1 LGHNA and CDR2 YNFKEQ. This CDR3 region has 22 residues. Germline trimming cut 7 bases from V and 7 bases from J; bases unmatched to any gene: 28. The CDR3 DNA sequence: TGTGCCAGCATTGGTGACGGGGAGAGAGCCGGACTAGCGGGAGGGCCAGGATTGACCCAGTACTTC. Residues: CASIGDGERAGLAGGPGLTQYF.

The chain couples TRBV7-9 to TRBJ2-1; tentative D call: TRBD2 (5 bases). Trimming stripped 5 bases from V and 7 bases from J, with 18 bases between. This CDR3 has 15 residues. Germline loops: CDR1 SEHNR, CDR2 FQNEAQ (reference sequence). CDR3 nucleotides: TGTGCCAGCAGCCAAGTGACTAAGGTATCGAATGAGCAGTTCTTC. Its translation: CASSQVTKVSNEQFF.

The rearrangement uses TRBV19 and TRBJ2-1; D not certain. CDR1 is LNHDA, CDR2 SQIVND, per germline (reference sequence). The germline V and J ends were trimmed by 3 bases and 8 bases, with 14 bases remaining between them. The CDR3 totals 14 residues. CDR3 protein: CASSMLGLIHEQFF. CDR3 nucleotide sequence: TGTGCCAGTAGTATGTTAGGGCTAATCCATGAGCAGTTCTTC. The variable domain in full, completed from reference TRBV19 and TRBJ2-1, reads DGGITQSPKYLFRKEGQNVTLSCEQNLNHDAMYWYRQDPGQGLRLIYYSQIVNDFQKGDIAEGYSVSREKKESFPLTVTSAQKNPTAFYLCASSMLGLIHEQFFGPGTRLTVL.

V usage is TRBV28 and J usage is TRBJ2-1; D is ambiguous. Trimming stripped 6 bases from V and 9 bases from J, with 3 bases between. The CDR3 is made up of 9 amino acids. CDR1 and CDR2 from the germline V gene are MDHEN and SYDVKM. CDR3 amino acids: CASSLEQFF. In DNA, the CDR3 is TGTGCCAGCAGCCTTGAGCAGTTCTTC.

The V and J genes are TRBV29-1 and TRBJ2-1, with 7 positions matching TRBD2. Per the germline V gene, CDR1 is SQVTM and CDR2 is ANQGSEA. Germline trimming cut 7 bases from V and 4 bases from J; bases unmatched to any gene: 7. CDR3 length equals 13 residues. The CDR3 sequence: CSGRLAEYNEQFF. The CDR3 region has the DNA TGCAGCGGCCGGCTAGCGGAATACAATGAGCAGTTCTTC.